The next 19 T cell receptor beta chains were all read from a single sample in a study of cytomegalovirus exposure and HLA in healthy donors. The PCR had 60 Vbeta and 13 Jbeta primers. Assay: immunoSEQ multiplex PCR; the TCRdb copy retains only in-frame clones and omits some. The repertoire holds more than 95,000 clones, with more than 9.5% as singletons. The sample comprised PBMCs. These receptors all come from a man aged 40-49 years in good health and CMV-seropositive.

This chain joins TRBV7-8 and TRBJ2-3, with a possible D match to TRBD2 (6 bases). CDR1 and CDR2 (germline): SGHVS, FQNEAQ. Trimming removed 6 bases at V and 2 bases at J, with 21 bases between. This CDR3 spans 17 amino acids. The CDR3: CASSQSGYRDPTDTQYF. DNA of the CDR3: TGTGCCAGCAGTCAGAGCGGGTATCGAGATCCCACAGATACGCAGTATTTT. The variable domain in full, completed from reference TRBV7-8 and TRBJ2-3, reads GAGVSQSPRYKVAKRGQDVALRCDPISGHVSLFWYQQALGQGPEFLTYFQNEAQLDKSGLPSDRFFAERPEGSVSTLKIQRTQQEDSAVYLCASSQSGYRDPTDTQYFGPGTRLTVL.

The chain has TRBV28 and TRBJ1-2; TRBD1 is a possible D gene (6 bases). The CDR3 totals 12 residues. The germline gives CDR1 MDHEN, CDR2 SYDVKM. V lost 5 bases and J lost 9, with 13 bases in between. The DNA for the CDR3 is TGTGCCAGCAGTCAAACAGGGCGGCGCTACACCTTC. Translating gives CASSQTGRRYTF.

The chain has TRBV5-1 and TRBJ2-7, with 8 nucleotides matching TRBD2. The length of the CDR3 is 13 residues. V lost 3 bases and J lost 5; bases outside the gene matches: 4. CDR1 is SGHRS and CDR2 is YFSETQ in the germline V gene. The CDR3 coding sequence is TGCGCCAGCAGCTGGACGGGAGGGGACGAGCAGTACTTC. Translated: CASSWTGGDEQYF.

This clone was observed a handful of times. The genes are TRBV27 and TRBJ2-2, with D unresolved. The CDR3 spans 14 residues. Looked up from germline, CDR1 is MNHEY and CDR2 is SMNVEV (reference sequence). The germline V and J ends were trimmed by 4 bases and 5 bases, with 11 bases remaining between them. CDR3 region: CASSYRVGTGELFF. Here the CDR3 DNA reads TGTGCCAGCAGTTACCGGGTCGGGACCGGGGAGCTGTTTTTT.

The chain recombines TRBV6-4 with TRBJ1-2, with 7 bases aligning to TRBD1. The ends lost 0 bases at V and 5 bases at J; junction bases unmatched: 0. The germline CDR1 and CDR2 sequences are MRHNA and SNTAGT. The CDR3 consists of 13 residues. This CDR3 is CASSDSTGYGYTF. The CDR3 DNA reads as TGTGCCAGCAGTGACTCGACAGGGTATGGCTACACCTTC.

This clone was picked up a small number of times. The chain uses TRBV14 and TRBJ1-2; weak D call: TRBD1 (6 bases). This CDR3 region has 13 residues. V was trimmed by 4 bases and J by 5 bases, leaving 11 bases between them. From germline, CDR1 is SGHDN and CDR2 FVKESK. The CDR3 region has the DNA TGTGCCAGCAGCCCGACAGGTCCTTATGGCTACACCTTC. Protein sequence: CASSPTGPYGYTF.

This rearrangement joins TRBV6-1 to TRBJ1-4; 7 bases map to TRBD1. V shed 6 bases, J shed 5 bases, and the junction held 3 bases outside the gene matches. CDR1 MNHNS and CDR2 SASEGT come from the germline V gene. The CDR3 has 13 amino acids. CDR3 protein: CASRGTANEKLFF. DNA of the CDR3: TGTGCCAGCAGGGGGACAGCAAATGAAAAACTGTTTTTT.

This clone was counted between two and nine times. The rearrangement links TRBV20-1 to TRBJ1-4; the D gene is possibly TRBD1 (5 bases). The germline CDR1 and CDR2 sequences are DFQATT and SNEGSKA (reference sequence). The CDR3 extends over 11 amino acids. Deletions cut 6 bases from V and 4 bases from J, with 6 bases between. The CDR3 DNA reads as TGCAGTGCGGGGGGTAATGAAAAACTGTTTTTT. Translation: CSAGGNEKLFF.

This clone appeared a few times. V usage is TRBV9 and J usage is TRBJ2-3; 7 bases are shared with TRBD1. V was clipped by 3 bases and J by 0 bases; unmatched bases: 13. Germline V CDR1 and CDR2: SGDLS, YYNGEE. This CDR3 has 18 residues. The CDR3 loop reads CASSGRPHRGHSTDTQYF. CDR3 DNA: TGTGCCAGCAGCGGACGCCCCCACAGGGGCCATAGCACAGATACGCAGTATTTT.

The genes are TRBV19 and TRBJ2-5, with TRBD1 matching 8 bases. Germline V lookup: CDR1 LNHDA, CDR2 SQIVND (reference sequence). The junction had 5 bases not matched to a gene; V was cut back by 6 bases and J by 5 bases. The CDR3 is 13 residues long. In DNA form, the CDR3 reads TGTGCCAGTAGCCTGGACAGGGCGGAGACCCAGTACTTC. Translated: CASSLDRAETQYF. Complete variable domain (other parts from reference TRBV19 and TRBJ2-5): DGGITQSPKYLFRKEGQNVTLSCEQNLNHDAMYWYRQDPGQGLRLIYYSQIVNDFQKGDIAEGYSVSREKKESFPLTVTSAQKNPTAFYLCASSLDRAETQYFGPGTRLLVL.

The chain uses TRBV27 and TRBJ2-1, with 7 bases lining up with TRBD2. CDR1 is MNHEY and CDR2 is SMNVEV in the germline V gene (reference sequence). The CDR3 totals 15 residues. Trimming removed 4 bases from V and 1 base from J; junction bases left unmatched: 4. CDR3 residues: CASSYGRPSYNEQFF. The CDR3 nucleotides read TGTGCCAGCAGTTACGGGAGGCCATCCTACAATGAGCAGTTCTTC.

The chain recombines TRBV5-1 with TRBJ2-3; 8 positions agree with TRBD1. The CDR3 totals 16 residues. Germline CDR1 is SGHRS and CDR2 is YFSETQ. V was clipped by 2 bases and J by 0 bases; unmatched bases: 5. The CDR3 protein is CASSFTGTGSTDTQYF. CDR3 DNA sequence: TGCGCCAGCAGCTTTACCGGGACAGGCAGCACAGATACGCAGTATTTT.

This clone has a handful of counts. This rearrangement joins TRBV5-1 to TRBJ2-1; 8 positions match TRBD2. The CDR3 loop spans 14 amino acids. Germline V lookup: CDR1 SGHRS, CDR2 YFSETQ. V lost 4 bases, J lost 8 bases, and 8 bases stayed unmatched. Here the CDR3 DNA reads TGCGCCAGCAGCCCCGGGACTAGTCGGCATGAGCAGTTCTTC. Residues: CASSPGTSRHEQFF.

The V gene is TRBV27, the J gene TRBJ2-1; D possibly corresponds to TRBD2 (5 bases). The germline CDR1 and CDR2 sequences are MNHEY and SMNVEV (reference sequence). V was pared by 4 bases and J by 5 bases, with 18 bases between. There are 16 residues in the CDR3. Here the CDR3 DNA reads TGTGCCAGCAGTTCCCCTAGGTGGGAGTTACACAATGAGCAGTTCTTC. Its protein product is CASSSPRWELHNEQFF.

V gene TRBV9 combines with J gene TRBJ2-3, with 7 bases matching TRBD1. With 3 bases clipped from V and 6 bases from J, the junction kept 10 bases outside the gene matches. Germline CDR1 and CDR2: SGDLS and YYNGEE. The CDR3 spans 15 residues. CDR3 protein: CASSARQGLFDTQYF. For the CDR3, the DNA is TGTGCCAGCAGCGCCCGACAGGGTTTGTTTGATACGCAGTATTTT.

This clone was seen more than once but under ten times. The chain uses TRBV18 and TRBJ2-5; D is unclear. The CDR3 is made up of 15 amino acids. V dropped 2 bases and J dropped 2 bases, with 12 bases sitting between them. Per germline, CDR1 KGHSH and CDR2 LQKENI. The CDR3, as DNA: TGTGCCAGCTCACCAATCCAGGCAAAACAAGAGACCCAGTACTTC. Its translation is CASSPIQAKQETQYF. The variable domain in full, with the rest retrieved from reference TRBV18 and TRBJ2-5, is NAGVMQNPRHLVRRRGQEARLRCSPMKGHSHVYWYRQLPEEGLKFMVYLQKENIIDESGMPKERFSAEFPKEGPSILRIQQVVRGDSAAYFCASSPIQAKQETQYFGPGTRLLVL.

This chain connects TRBV29-1 to TRBJ2-1; D gene uncertain. Trimming cost V 5 bases and J 7 bases, with 18 bases left between them. The CDR3 extends over 14 amino acids. The germline V gene encodes CDR1 SQVTM and CDR2 ANQGSEA. The CDR3 DNA reads as TGCAGCGTTAGAGAGCGAATATCCTCGAATGAGCAGTTCTTC. Its protein product is CSVRERISSNEQFF.

This clone was picked up a small number of times. This chain uses TRBV9 with TRBJ2-7, with TRBD2 matching over 8 bases. This CDR3 comprises 14 residues. Germline CDR1 reads SGDLS; CDR2 reads YYNGEE. J lost 5 bases, V lost 4 bases, and 8 bases had no gene match. CDR3 in DNA: TGTGCCAGCAGCACAAGCGGGAGTACCGACGAGCAGTACTTC. Translation: CASSTSGSTDEQYF.

This chain joins TRBV6-6 and TRBJ2-1; the D gene is possibly TRBD2 (5 bases). This CDR3 contains 16 residues. Germline CDR1 and CDR2: MNHNY and SVGAGI (reference sequence). Between the trimmed V and J ends, which lost 2 bases and 6 bases, there was a span of 17 bases. The CDR3 loop reads CASSYPEPVTTNEQFF. The DNA of the CDR3 is TGTGCCAGCAGTTACCCCGAACCCGTGACTACCAATGAGCAGTTCTTC.